The TCR beta chain under discussion was sequenced for a study of shared clonotypes between healthy human individuals. CDR3 length: 14 amino acids. Germline CDR1 is SGHNT and CDR2 is YYREEE (reference sequence). V was clipped by 0 bases and J by 2 bases, with 5 bases between them. Here immunoSEQ multiplex PCR was the method, and the copy in TCRdb shows in-frame clones only, minus some. The sample lists about 2,500,000 clones; more than 80% were seen once. This receptor was obtained from a man between 18 and 29 years old in good health. This chain links TRBV5-4 with TRBJ2-2; D is uncertain. Sequences were obtained from naive CD4+ T cells sorted from blood. The subset here: CD45RA+ positively selected. The CDR3: CASSLGTNTGELFF. DNA of the CDR3: TGTGCCAGCAGCTTGGGCACCAACACCGGGGAGCTGTTTTTT.